Presented here are 3 T cell receptor beta chains from one specimen sequenced in a study of glioma-infiltrating T cells. Using RNA template, CDR3s of TCR alpha and beta were amplified with iRepertoire arm-PCR. Using its own MiXCR run on the multiplex PCR reads, TCRdb lists one record per CDR3 protein. The sample holds around 99,000 distinct CDR3 sequences, 25% to 30% seen once. The specimen was glioma tissue, nonneoplastic brain tissue, or PBMCs (not recorded which). These receptors were obtained from a human donor with low-grade glioma or glioblastoma, undergoing nonglioma brain surgery, or in good health (not recorded which).

This clonotype was found a few times. V gene TRBV5-1 combines with J gene TRBJ2-3; 9 bases fit TRBD2. Germline V gene sequence: CDR1 SGHRS, CDR2 YFSETQ. With 6 bases clipped from V and 3 bases from J, the junction kept 8 bases outside the gene matches. The CDR3 is 15 residues long. CDR3 sequence: CASNPSGVGTDTQYF. Here the CDR3 DNA reads TGCGCCAGCAACCCTAGCGGGGTCGGGACAGATACGCAGTATTTT.

The rearrangement uses TRBV14 and TRBJ2-5; 10 nucleotides match TRBD1. J gave up 1 base and V 3 bases, and 14 bases lay outside the gene matches. CDR1 is SGHDN, CDR2 FVKESK, per germline. The length of the CDR3 is 19 residues. CDR3 protein: CASSHFGETGTGVQETQYF. CDR3 bases: TGTGCCAGCAGCCACTTCGGTGAGACCGGGACAGGGGTCCAAGAGACCCAGTACTTC.

In this sample, this clonotype turned up many times. The chain is built from TRBV10-3 and TRBJ1-1; D not certain. The CDR3 consists of 10 residues. With 8 bases removed from V and 8 bases from J, the gap between germline ends came to 9 bases. Germline V gene data show CDR1 as ENHRY and CDR2 as SYGVKD. The CDR3 is CAIGDPEAFF. DNA of the CDR3: TGTGCCATCGGAGACCCCGAAGCTTTCTTT.